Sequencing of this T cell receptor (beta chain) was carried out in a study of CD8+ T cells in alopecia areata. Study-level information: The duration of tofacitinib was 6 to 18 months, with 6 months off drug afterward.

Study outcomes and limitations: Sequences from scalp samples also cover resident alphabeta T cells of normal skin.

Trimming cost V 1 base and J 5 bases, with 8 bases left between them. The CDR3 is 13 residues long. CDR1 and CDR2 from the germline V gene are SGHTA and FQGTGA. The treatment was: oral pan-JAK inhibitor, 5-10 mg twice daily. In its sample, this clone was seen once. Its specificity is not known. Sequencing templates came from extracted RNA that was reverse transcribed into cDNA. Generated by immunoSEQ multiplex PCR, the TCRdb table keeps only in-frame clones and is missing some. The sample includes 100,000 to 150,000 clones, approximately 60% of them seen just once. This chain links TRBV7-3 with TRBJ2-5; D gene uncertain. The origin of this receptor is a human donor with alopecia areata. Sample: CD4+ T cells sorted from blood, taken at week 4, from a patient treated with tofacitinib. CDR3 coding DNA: TGTGCCAGCAGCTTAAATACCGCGGAGACCCAGTACTTC. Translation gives CASSLNTAETQYF.